A single sample is the source of the 18 T cell receptor beta chains below, sequenced in a study of shared clonotypes between healthy human individuals. Profiled with immunoSEQ multiplex PCR; TCRdb holds only in-frame clones, not every one. The table shows about 690,000 clones, with about nine tenths occurring only once. Sequenced input: memory CD8+ T cells from PBMCs. Described subset: CD45RO+ cells pooled with CCR7-negative TemRA cells. The receptors stem from a man younger than 35 in good health. Some clones in this sample may be carry-over from other donors' samples.

The chain combines TRBV19 with TRBJ2-2, with a tentative D call TRBD1 (6 bases). This CDR3 comprises 15 residues. Germline-derived CDR1 and CDR2 are LNHDA and SQIVND (reference sequence). V lost 0 bases and J 9 bases, leaving 14 bases between the germline ends. CDR3 coding DNA: TGTGCCAGTAGTATAGAGGCAGGACAGCACCGGGAGCTGTTTTTT. Translating gives CASSIEAGQHRELFF.

The rearrangement links TRBV9 to TRBJ2-2; TRBD2 aligns across 13 bases. The CDR3 is 19 residues long. The germline CDR1 and CDR2 sequences are SGDLS and YYNGEE. The V segment lost 0 bases and the J segment 6 bases; nucleotides outside the gene matches: 11. CDR3 in amino acids: CASSVESQTSGRVAGELFF. The DNA of the CDR3 is TGTGCCAGCAGCGTAGAGTCCCAAACTAGCGGGAGGGTAGCCGGGGAGCTGTTTTTT.

The genes are TRBV27 and TRBJ2-7; a weak D match, TRBD2 (5 bases). This CDR3 spans 15 amino acids. Germline V CDR1 and CDR2: MNHEY, SMNVEV (reference sequence). V shed 7 bases and J shed 7 bases, with 23 bases lying between them. The CDR3 DNA reads TGTGCCAGCATTGCGATGGGCGGGCGCCCGGGTGAGCAGTACTTC. This translates into CASIAMGGRPGEQYF.

This sequence joins TRBV12-5 and TRBJ2-5, with TRBD2 matching over 11 bases. CDR1 and CDR2 from the germline V gene are LGHNT and FRNRAP. The CDR3 length is 15 residues. V dropped 7 bases and J dropped 5; count of bases not matched to a gene: 9. Here the CDR3 reads CASALTTSGIETQYF. The CDR3 DNA sequence: TGTGCTAGTGCCCTCACGACTAGCGGGATTGAGACCCAGTACTTC.

The chain is built from TRBV10-2 and TRBJ2-1, with D perhaps TRBD2 (5 bases). CDR1 is WSHSY and CDR2 is SAAADI in the germline V gene. The CDR3 has 14 residues. V was trimmed by 5 bases and J by 8 bases, leaving 16 bases between them. The CDR3 sequence: CASSWSGYGDEQFF. CDR3 bases: TGCGCCAGCAGTTGGAGCGGTTACGGAGATGAGCAGTTCTTC.

V gene TRBV10-3 combines with J gene TRBJ2-1; D ambiguous. The CDR3 extends over 19 amino acids. CDR1 and CDR2 from the germline V gene are ENHRY and SYGVKD. V lost 6 bases and J lost 1, with 25 bases in between. The CDR3 is CAISPGVTSKRWSYNEQFF. CDR3 DNA: TGTGCCATCAGCCCGGGCGTGACTTCGAAGAGGTGGTCCTACAATGAGCAGTTCTTC.

The chain links TRBV27 to TRBJ1-5; 7 bases fit TRBD1. This CDR3 region has 14 residues. V was pared by 2 bases and J by 6 bases, with 4 bases of the junction left unmatched. CDR1 is MNHEY, CDR2 SMNVEV, per germline (reference sequence). This CDR3 reads CASSLLGQFQPQHF. CDR3 DNA: TGTGCCAGCAGTTTACTGGGACAGTTTCAGCCCCAGCATTTT.

The rearrangement joins TRBV9 to TRBJ1-2; a weak D match, TRBD1 (6 bases). Germline V CDR1 and CDR2: SGDLS, YYNGEE. Between the trimmed V and J ends, which lost 3 bases and 8 bases, there was a span of 20 bases. The CDR3 sequence is 15 residues long. In DNA, the CDR3 is TGTGCCAGCAGCGGCTCAGGGGCGGAGAGTACGGGCTACACCTTC. Encoded protein: CASSGSGAESTGYTF.

In DNA, the CDR3 is TGCAGCGTTGTCCCCTACGGAAGGAGCTCCTACGAGCAGTACTTC. Residues: CSVVPYGRSSYEQYF. The V call is TRBV29-1, the J call TRBJ2-7; D gene ambiguous. Looked up from germline, CDR1 is SQVTM and CDR2 is ANQGSEA. CDR3 length equals 15 residues. Trimming removed 4 bases at V and 0 bases at J, with 16 bases between.

This rearrangement joins TRBV5-4 to TRBJ2-5; 10 bases are shared with TRBD1. Germline V gene sequence: CDR1 SGHNT, CDR2 YYREEE (reference sequence). With 2 bases clipped from V and 5 bases from J, the junction kept 12 bases outside the gene matches. The CDR3 has 17 residues. This CDR3 is CASSLLGQGQGSETQYF. Here the CDR3 DNA reads TGTGCCAGCAGCTTATTGGGGCAGGGACAGGGGAGCGAGACCCAGTACTTC.

This clone occurred a few times. The chain combines TRBV19 with TRBJ1-1, with D possibly TRBD1 on 5 matching bases. V was cut by 4 bases and J by 11 bases, with 14 bases left in between. CDR3 size: 12 residues. Germline V CDR1 and CDR2: LNHDA, SQIVND (reference sequence). The CDR3 DNA is TGTGCCAGTAGTAACCCGCCAGGGACCGCTTTCTTT. It yields the protein CASSNPPGTAFF.

This sequence joins TRBV5-6 and TRBJ2-7; D gene ambiguous. CDR3 length: 13 residues. The germline V gene has CDR1 SGHDT and CDR2 YYEEEE. With 1 base removed from V and 4 bases from J, the gap between germline ends came to 9 bases. CDR3 loop: CASSLNPRYEQYF. Here the CDR3 DNA reads TGTGCCAGCAGCTTGAATCCGCGGTACGAGCAGTACTTC. The variable domain in full, with the rest retrieved from reference TRBV5-6 and TRBJ2-7, is DAGVTQSPTHLIKTRGQQVTLRCSPKSGHDTVSWYQQALGQGPQFIFQYYEEEERQRGNFPDRFSGHQFPNYSSELNVNALLLGDSALYLCASSLNPRYEQYFGPGTRLTVT.

The V and J genes are TRBV7-6 and TRBJ2-3; D unresolved. The V and J ends lost 2 bases and 3 bases respectively, with 12 bases between them. The length of the CDR3 is 15 residues. In germline, CDR1 is SGHVS, CDR2 FNYEAQ. CDR3 DNA sequence: TGTGCCAGCAGCTTAAGAATTCAGTTAACAGATACGCAGTATTTT. Amino acids: CASSLRIQLTDTQYF.

This clone was observed many times. This sequence joins TRBV10-3 and TRBJ1-5; D not certain. The germline V gene encodes CDR1 ENHRY and CDR2 SYGVKD. There are 14 residues in the CDR3. V dropped 8 bases and J dropped 6 bases, with 17 bases sitting between them. Here the CDR3 reads CAIGGDRESQPQHF. CDR3 nucleotide sequence: TGTGCCATCGGTGGGGATAGGGAGAGTCAGCCCCAGCATTTT.

This clone occurred many times. The chain uses TRBV5-1 and TRBJ1-2, with D tentatively TRBD1 (6 bases). The CDR3 runs to 14 residues. Trimming left V 7 bases short and J 3 bases short, with 16 bases between. The germline CDR1 and CDR2 sequences are SGHRS and YFSETQ. The CDR3 coding sequence is TGCGCCAGCCGAGGGGGAGGGTTGGACTATGGCTACACCTTC. Translation gives CASRGGGLDYGYTF.

This chain joins TRBV27 and TRBJ1-5, with a weak D call TRBD1 (6 bases). In germline, CDR1 is MNHEY, CDR2 SMNVEV (reference sequence). Trimming pared 5 bases from V and 5 bases from J, leaving 25 bases between. The CDR3 spans 18 residues. The CDR3 sequence: CASSQTKRSGVSDQPQHF. CDR3 coding DNA: TGTGCCAGCAGTCAAACAAAACGATCAGGGGTGTCAGATCAGCCCCAGCATTTT.

The J gene is TRBJ1-2, the V gene TRBV27, with TRBD1 as a possible D gene (5 bases). Per germline, CDR1 MNHEY and CDR2 SMNVEV (reference sequence). Trimming shortened V by 6 bases and J by 5 bases, and 22 bases separated the two germline ends. The CDR3 length is 16 residues. The chain's CDR3 is CASSPRLGGPYYGYTF. CDR3 DNA: TGTGCCAGCAGCCCAAGACTGGGGGGTCCATATTATGGCTACACCTTC.

The chain's CDR3 is CAISAGTGDTDTQYF. DNA of the CDR3: TGTGCCATCAGCGCCGGGACAGGGGACACAGATACGCAGTATTTT. The chain couples TRBV10-3 to TRBJ2-3; 10 positions match TRBD1. The germline V gene has CDR1 ENHRY and CDR2 SYGVKD. CDR3 length equals 15 residues. Trimming removed 6 bases from V and 2 bases from J; junction bases left unmatched: 5.